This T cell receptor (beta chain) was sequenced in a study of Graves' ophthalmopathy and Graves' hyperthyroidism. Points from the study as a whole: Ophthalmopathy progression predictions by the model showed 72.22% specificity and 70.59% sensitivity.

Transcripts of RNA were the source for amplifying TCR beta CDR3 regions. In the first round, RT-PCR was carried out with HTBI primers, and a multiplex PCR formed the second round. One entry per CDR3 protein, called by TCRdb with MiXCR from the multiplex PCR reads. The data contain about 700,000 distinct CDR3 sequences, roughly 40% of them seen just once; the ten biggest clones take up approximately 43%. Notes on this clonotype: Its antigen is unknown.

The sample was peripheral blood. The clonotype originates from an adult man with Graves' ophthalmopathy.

In DNA, the CDR3 is TGTGCCAGCAGCCAAGAGAATTGGGGGCAGAATTCACCCCTCCACTTT. Translating gives CASSQENWGQNSPLHF. The V and J genes are TRBV9 and TRBJ1-6; a possible D gene is TRBD1 (6 bases). This CDR3 has 16 residues. V was cut by 4 bases and J by 7 bases, with 18 bases left in between. In germline, CDR1 is SGDLS, CDR2 YYNGEE.